Included here is one TCR beta chain sequence, with context. At the DNA level, this CDR3 is encoded by other sequences in the same sample as well. This specimen comes from a study of shared clonotypes between healthy human individuals. Study summary: For every donor, three CD4 naive, three CD4 memory, two CD8 naive and one CD8 memory plates were used.

Repertoires were generated with immunoSEQ multiplex PCR, while TCRdb's copy carries only in-frame clones and drops some. The profile shows roughly 2 million clones, about 95% of them singletons. Naive CD8 populations comprised CD45RO-negative cells positively selected for CCR7, excluding terminally differentiated effector memory CD45RA+ cells. The sequenced sample consisted of naive CD8+ T cells sorted from blood. The source is a man younger than 35 in good health.

The CDR3 sequence: CASSFGEGEQYF. The CDR3 region has the DNA TGTGCCAGCAGCTTTGGGGAAGGGGAGCAGTACTTC. This chain links TRBV7-9 with TRBJ2-7; D is unresolved. CDR3 length: 12 residues. V dropped 3 bases and J dropped 7 bases, with 10 bases sitting between them. Germline V gene sequence: CDR1 SEHNR, CDR2 FQNEAQ (reference sequence).